These 32 T cell receptor beta chains were all obtained from the same sample, sequenced in a study of OX40 agonist ivuxolimab in advanced cancers. TCRdb keeps only in-frame clones here, not all; method: immunoSEQ multiplex PCR. There are 80,000 to 100,000 clones in the sample; roughly 91% occur only once, and around 0.3% lies in the top ten. The specimen was CD4+ or CD8+ T cells sorted from blood, collected in a trial of the OX40 agonist ivuxolimab. Receptors originate from an adult with an advanced solid tumor such as melanoma, head and neck, liver or kidney cancer.

Of note for this clone: The same CDR3 can be traced to other DNA sequences in this sample. The chain has TRBV27 and TRBJ1-1; a possible D gene is TRBD1 (6 bases). The germline CDR1 and CDR2 sequences are MNHEY and SMNVEV (reference sequence). The CDR3 sequence is 14 residues long. V was pared by 3 bases and J by 4 bases, with 12 bases between. This CDR3 reads CASSLSGVGTEAFF. The CDR3 bases are TGTGCCAGCAGTTTGTCAGGGGTGGGCACTGAAGCTTTCTTT.

This chain connects TRBV6-5 to TRBJ2-5; TRBD2 matches 9 bases. The CDR3 has 13 residues. The junction had 0 bases not matched to a gene; V was cut back by 2 bases and J by 5 bases. The V gene's germline CDR1 is MNHEY and CDR2 SVGAGI. This CDR3 is CASSYSGGETQYF. The CDR3 bases are TGTGCCAGCAGTTACAGCGGGGGGGAGACCCAGTACTTC.

The genes are TRBV10-1 and TRBJ1-2; unclear D gene. The germline V gene encodes CDR1 WNHNN and CDR2 SYGVQD (reference sequence). The ends were cut back, 3 bases at V and 2 bases at J, with 7 bases in the middle. The CDR3 is 13 residues long. The CDR3 loop is CASSDPGNYGYTF. The CDR3 region has the DNA TGCGCCAGCAGTGACCCAGGCAACTATGGCTACACCTTC.

The J gene is TRBJ2-5, the V gene TRBV27; the match to TRBD2 covers 14 bases. CDR3 length: 16 residues. V lost 3 bases and J lost 5; bases outside the gene matches: 5. Germline lookup yields CDR1 MNHEY and CDR2 SMNVEV (reference sequence). In nucleotides, the CDR3 is TGTGCCAGCAGTTTTCGACTAGCGGGGGGGGTGGAGACCCAGTACTTC. The encoded protein is CASSFRLAGGVETQYF.

The chain has TRBV5-1 and TRBJ1-3; TRBD1 is a possible D gene (5 bases). The CDR3 is 21 residues long. From germline, CDR1 is SGHRS and CDR2 YFSETQ. V gave up 4 bases and J gave up 1 base, with 30 bases separating them. CDR3: CASSHKEVTTDPRHSGNTIYF. For the CDR3, the DNA is TGCGCCAGCAGCCACAAAGAGGTCACGACAGATCCGCGCCATTCTGGAAACACCATATATTTT.

V usage is TRBV5-6 and J usage is TRBJ1-2; no clear D gene. The germline CDR1 and CDR2 sequences are SGHDT and YYEEEE. The CDR3 is 14 amino acids. Trimming removed 2 bases at V and 4 bases at J, with 12 bases between. The DNA for the CDR3 is TGTGCCAGCAGCTTAACACAGAGTATCTATGGCTACACCTTC. This gives the protein CASSLTQSIYGYTF. Combining the CDR3 with reference TRBV5-6 and TRBJ1-2 gives the whole variable domain DAGVTQSPTHLIKTRGQQVTLRCSPKSGHDTVSWYQQALGQGPQFIFQYYEEEERQRGNFPDRFSGHQFPNYSSELNVNALLLGDSALYLCASSLTQSIYGYTFGSGTRLTVV.

The chain recombines TRBV30 with TRBJ1-4; D might be TRBD1 (6 bases). CDR3 length equals 11 residues. V lost 6 bases, J lost 10 bases, and 12 bases lay in between. In germline, CDR1 is GTSNPN, CDR2 SVGIG (reference sequence). CDR3 in amino acids: CACPRGGKLFF. As DNA, the CDR3 is TGTGCCTGCCCTAGAGGGGGAAAACTGTTTTTT.

This chain joins TRBV19 and TRBJ1-1; the match to TRBD1 covers 9 bases. Trimming cost V 10 bases and J 1 base; bases outside gene matches: 4. The CDR3 spans 13 residues. Germline CDR1 LNHDA, CDR2 SQIVND (reference sequence). CDR3 sequence (DNA): TGTGCCACCCAACAGGGGGCGAACACTGAAGCTTTCTTT. It codes for CATQQGANTEAFF.

The chain has TRBV10-2 and TRBJ1-1; D gene unclear. Trimming shortened V by 8 bases and J by 10 bases, and 17 bases separated the two germline ends. CDR1 is WSHSY, CDR2 SAAADI, per germline. The CDR3 spans 12 residues. CDR3 sequence reads: CASGVGSLGAFF. DNA for the CDR3: TGCGCCAGCGGGGTGGGGAGCTTAGGAGCTTTCTTT.

The V and J genes are TRBV2 and TRBJ1-1; no reliable D call. The CDR3 is made up of 13 amino acids. V gave up 7 bases and J gave up 0 bases, with 9 bases separating them. Germline V lookup: CDR1 SNHLY, CDR2 FYNNEI. CDR3 protein: CASNQEMNTEAFF. CDR3 nucleotide sequence: TGTGCCAGCAACCAGGAAATGAACACTGAAGCTTTCTTT. The variable domain in full, with the rest retrieved from reference TRBV2 and TRBJ1-1, is EPEVTQTPSHQVTQMGQEVILRCVPISNHLYFYWYRQILGQKVEFLVSFYNNEISEKSEIFDDQFSVERPDGSNFTLKIRSTKLEDSAMYFCASNQEMNTEAFFGQGTRLTVV.

V usage is TRBV7-9 and J usage is TRBJ1-6; tentative D call: TRBD1 (5 bases). Germline V CDR1 and CDR2: SEHNR, FQNEAQ (reference sequence). Trimming stripped 3 bases from V and 8 bases from J, with 20 bases between. This CDR3 region has 17 residues. CDR3 sequence (DNA): TGTGCCAGCAGCTTGGCTTCGAGGGGCTGGGGGGATTCACCCCTCCACTTT. This sequence encodes CASSLASRGWGDSPLHF.

The V gene is TRBV13, the J gene TRBJ2-7, with a possible D match to TRBD2 (6 bases). The ends were cut back, 7 bases at V and 4 bases at J, with 17 bases in the middle. Germline loops: CDR1 PRHDT, CDR2 FYEKMQ (reference sequence). The CDR3 has 14 amino acids. The DNA for the CDR3 is TGTGCCAGCACCCATTCTGGGGGGAAGTACGAGCAGTACTTC. Translating gives CASTHSGGKYEQYF.

This clone has more than one count but fewer than ten. The genes are TRBV19 and TRBJ1-2, with TRBD1 matching 7 bases. The CDR3 has 15 amino acids. Germline V CDR1 and CDR2: LNHDA, SQIVND (reference sequence). The trim removed 5 bases at V and 4 bases at J, leaving 10 bases unmatched. The CDR3 nucleotides are TGTGCCAGTAGTCTCCACCTACAGGGGTCCTATGGCTACACCTTC. It yields the protein CASSLHLQGSYGYTF. The full variable domain, in which reference TRBV19 and TRBJ1-2 provide the parts outside the CDR3, is DGGITQSPKYLFRKEGQNVTLSCEQNLNHDAMYWYRQDPGQGLRLIYYSQIVNDFQKGDIAEGYSVSREKKESFPLTVTSAQKNPTAFYLCASSLHLQGSYGYTFGSGTRLTVV.

This chain joins TRBV7-8 and TRBJ1-4, with 9 bases lining up with TRBD1. V dropped 5 bases and J dropped 8; count of bases not matched to a gene: 9. CDR3 length: 15 amino acids. Per the germline V gene, CDR1 is SGHVS and CDR2 is FQNEAQ. The CDR3 here is CASSLWTGAAEKLFF. In nucleotides, the CDR3 is TGTGCCAGCAGCCTGTGGACAGGGGCGGCAGAAAAACTGTTTTTT. Drawing the rest from reference TRBV7-8 and TRBJ1-4, the complete variable domain is GAGVSQSPRYKVAKRGQDVALRCDPISGHVSLFWYQQALGQGPEFLTYFQNEAQLDKSGLPSDRFFAERPEGSVSTLKIQRTQQEDSAVYLCASSLWTGAAEKLFFGSGTQLSVL.

J is TRBJ2-3 and V is TRBV15; D gene uncertain. Trimming took 0 bases from V and 6 from J, leaving 7 bases between them. This CDR3 is built from 13 residues. Germline V gene lookup returns CDR1 LNHNV and CDR2 YYDKDF (reference sequence). The CDR3 loop is CATSRDLTDTQYF. CDR3 nucleotide sequence: TGTGCCACCAGCAGAGATCTGACTGATACGCAGTATTTT.

This chain joins TRBV15 and TRBJ2-7, with D possibly matching TRBD1 (5 bases). Trimming left V 3 bases short and J 3 bases short, with 15 bases between. Germline V gives CDR1 LNHNV, CDR2 YYDKDF (reference sequence). The CDR3 length is 15 residues. The CDR3 region has the DNA TGTGCCACCAGCAGCTCGGCAGGGAATCTCTACGAGCAGTACTTC. Protein: CATSSSAGNLYEQYF. Complete variable domain (other parts from reference TRBV15 and TRBJ2-7): DAMVIQNPRYQVTQFGKPVTLSCSQTLNHNVMYWYQQKSSQAPKLLFHYYDKDFNNEADTPDNFQSRRPNTSFCFLDIRSPGLGDTAMYLCATSSSAGNLYEQYFGPGTRLTVT.

The chain uses TRBV7-3 and TRBJ2-3; tentatively, D is TRBD1 or TRBD2 (6 bases each). The CDR3 contains 16 residues. In germline, CDR1 is SGHTA, CDR2 FQGTGA. Trimming left V 0 bases short and J 3 bases short, with 13 bases between. Written as DNA, the CDR3 is TGTGCCAGCAGCTTAACGGGGGGCTCCGGAACAGATACGCAGTATTTT. Protein product: CASSLTGGSGTDTQYF.

CDR3 coding DNA: TGTGCCAGCAGATTACCGACAGGGAGCGAGACCCAGTACTTC. Amino acids: CASRLPTGSETQYF. This chain uses TRBV25-1 with TRBJ2-5, with 7 bases fitting TRBD1. This CDR3 region has 14 residues. Germline V gene lookup returns CDR1 MGHDK and CDR2 SYGVNS. V dropped 6 bases and J dropped 5; count of bases not matched to a gene: 9.

V and J are TRBV5-1 and TRBJ1-1, with D tentatively TRBD1 (5 bases). Germline CDR1 is SGHRS and CDR2 is YFSETQ. Trimming left V 0 bases short and J 6 bases short, with 9 bases between. The CDR3 has 13 residues. This CDR3 reads CASSLGGIPEAFF. Written as DNA, the CDR3 is TGCGCCAGCAGCTTGGGGGGGATCCCTGAAGCTTTCTTT.

J is TRBJ2-7 and V is TRBV7-8, with D uncertain. The V end lost 1 base, the J end lost 0 bases, and 22 bases lay between the germline ends. Germline V lookup: CDR1 SGHVS, CDR2 FQNEAQ. This CDR3 region has 19 residues. The CDR3 loop reads CASSLDGGRPDISSYEQYF. The CDR3 coding sequence is TGTGCCAGCAGCTTAGATGGCGGACGACCTGATATCAGCTCCTACGAGCAGTACTTC.

This chain uses TRBV30 with TRBJ1-2; 9 nucleotides align to TRBD1. CDR3 length equals 13 residues. The ends lost 1 base at V and 6 bases at J; junction bases unmatched: 3. Per germline, CDR1 GTSNPN and CDR2 SVGIG (reference sequence). The CDR3 region is CAWSAGTGNGYTF. The CDR3 DNA follows: TGTGCCTGGAGTGCGGGGACAGGGAATGGCTACACCTTC.

V and J are TRBV5-1 and TRBJ2-4, with D possibly TRBD2 on 6 matching bases. The V gene's germline CDR1 is SGHRS and CDR2 YFSETQ. Trimming left V 0 bases short and J 0 bases short, with 19 bases between. The CDR3 has 19 residues. In DNA form, the CDR3 reads TGCGCCAGCAGCTTGGTGTTCGTCGGGGGAACCGAAGCCAAAAACATTCAGTACTTC. Translation: CASSLVFVGGTEAKNIQYF.

This sequence joins TRBV6-5 and TRBJ2-3, with 8 bases matching TRBD2. The germline V gene has CDR1 MNHEY and CDR2 SVGAGI. This CDR3 has 16 residues. V lost 2 bases, J lost 0 bases, and 4 bases stayed unmatched. The CDR3 DNA reads as TGTGCCAGCAGTTACGCCCGGGGGGGTAGCACAGATACGCAGTATTTT. It is translated as CASSYARGGSTDTQYF.

The chain employs TRBV7-9 and TRBJ1-5; 7 nucleotides align to TRBD1. CDR1 is SEHNR, CDR2 FQNEAQ, per germline (reference sequence). V shed 0 bases and J 5 bases; nucleotides not matched to a gene: 7. The CDR3 contains 16 residues. This chain's CDR3 is CASSLAGTVGDQPQHF. In DNA, the CDR3 is TGTGCCAGCAGCTTAGCGGGGACAGTCGGGGATCAGCCCCAGCATTTT. Filled out from reference TRBV7-9 and TRBJ1-5, the complete variable domain reads DTGVSQNPRHKITKRGQNVTFRCDPISEHNRLYWYRQTLGQGPEFLTYFQNEAQLEKSRLLSDRFSAERPKGSFSTLEIQRTEQGDSAMYLCASSLAGTVGDQPQHFGDGTRLSIL.

The rearrangement links TRBV7-7 to TRBJ2-5; TRBD2 aligns across 9 bases. The V segment lost 0 bases and the J segment 1 base; nucleotides outside the gene matches: 0. The CDR3 loop spans 15 amino acids. Germline CDR1 is SSHAT and CDR2 is FNYEAQ (reference sequence). CDR3 sequence: CASSLASGGQETQYF. The CDR3 DNA reads TGTGCCAGCAGCTTAGCTAGCGGGGGCCAAGAGACCCAGTACTTC.

This clone was seen just once. This chain joins TRBV5-1 and TRBJ2-3; D gene uncertain. The length of the CDR3 is 13 residues. With 6 bases removed from V and 0 bases from J, the gap between germline ends came to 8 bases. Looked up from germline, CDR1 is SGHRS and CDR2 is YFSETQ. CDR3 loop: CASTWASTDTQYF. As DNA, the CDR3 is TGCGCCAGCACCTGGGCTAGCACAGATACGCAGTATTTT. The complete variable domain, with remaining parts taken from reference TRBV5-1 and TRBJ2-3, reads KAGVTQTPRYLIKTRGQQVTLSCSPISGHRSVSWYQQTPGQGLQFLFEYFSETQRNKGNFPGRFSGRQFSNSRSEMNVSTLELGDSALYLCASTWASTDTQYFGPGTRLTVL.

This clone was detected a few times. This chain uses TRBV5-4 with TRBJ2-3; D perhaps matches TRBD2 (6 bases). V lost 0 bases to trimming and J lost 0 bases, with 14 bases between them. Germline V gene sequence: CDR1 SGHNT, CDR2 YYREEE (reference sequence). The CDR3 totals 17 residues. In nucleotides, the CDR3 is TGTGCCAGCAGCTTGGCCGGGTGGGGGACTAGCACAGATACGCAGTATTTT. Its translation is CASSLAGWGTSTDTQYF.

This rearrangement joins TRBV7-9 to TRBJ2-1; 11 bases agree with TRBD2. The CDR3 length is 14 residues. Germline V CDR1 and CDR2: SEHNR, FQNEAQ (reference sequence). The V segment lost 5 bases and the J segment 15 bases; nucleotides outside the gene matches: 12. CDR3 bases: TGTGCCAGCAGCCCAAGTGGTAGCGGGGGGGCGGGGTTCTTC. Its translation is CASSPSGSGGAGFF.

V is TRBV15 and J is TRBJ1-1; D remains unclear. Between the trimmed V and J ends, which lost 1 base and 11 bases, there was a span of 11 bases. Germline CDR1 and CDR2: LNHNV and YYDKDF (reference sequence). The CDR3 is 12 residues long. The CDR3 DNA follows: TGTGCCACCAGCAGAGGTCTGCTATCGGCTTTCTTT. Amino acids: CATSRGLLSAFF.

This clone was seen a single time. In nucleotides, the CDR3 is TGTGCCAGCAGCCCGAGGGCTGAAGCTTTCTTT. Translating gives CASSPRAEAFF. The gene calls are TRBV11-2 and TRBJ1-1; D is unclear. This CDR3 has 11 residues. Deletions cut 5 bases from V and 6 bases from J, with 7 bases between. Per the germline V gene, CDR1 is SGHAT and CDR2 is FQNNGV.

The chain links TRBV10-3 to TRBJ2-2, with 7 bases fitting TRBD1. J lost 0 bases, V lost 6 bases, and 10 bases had no gene match. The CDR3 runs to 17 residues. Germline V gene lookup returns CDR1 ENHRY and CDR2 SYGVKD. This CDR3 is CAISFHRGAANTGELFF. Written as DNA, the CDR3 is TGTGCCATCAGCTTCCACAGGGGAGCGGCGAACACCGGGGAGCTGTTTTTT.

The chain uses TRBV2 and TRBJ2-3, with 12 bases matching TRBD2. The germline V gene encodes CDR1 SNHLY and CDR2 FYNNEI. CDR3 length: 14 amino acids. J was trimmed by 7 bases and V by 7 bases; bases with no gene match: 6. The CDR3 nucleotides read TGTGCCAGCACCTTCGGACTAGCGGGGAATACGCAGTATTTT. Amino acid sequence: CASTFGLAGNTQYF.